The clone carrying this T cell receptor beta chain was counted a few times. These data belong to a study of Ad26.COV2.S vaccination and SARS-CoV-2 variants. As for the study in general: Donor joined the COV1001 Ad26.COV2.S trial arm. The authors gave Ad26.COV2.S intramuscularly, either once or twice 56 days apart.

CDR3 size: 14 residues. Profiling relied on immunoSEQ multiplex PCR, and the TCRdb table lists in-frame clones only, not all of them. Of under 300,000 clones listed, 70% to 90% are singletons. As for treatment: roughly 18 received Ad26.COV2.S at low or high dose, single or two shots; 5 received placebo; per-sample allocation not given. The study sampled participants on day 63 after the first vaccine or placebo injection. This receptor was taken from a person between 18 and 59 years old who received the Ad26.COV2.S COVID-19 vaccine or a placebo. The sequencing here drew on peripheral blood, taken in a trial of Ad26.COV2.S vaccine versus placebo. The chain employs TRBV21-1 and TRBJ1-1. TRBV21-1 is a pseudogene locus. The CDR3 nucleotides read TGTGCCAGCAGCAACCAAGGACTGAGCACTGAAGCTTTCTTT. It codes for CASSNQGLSTEAFF.